The entry below gives a single T cell receptor (beta chain) sequence along with its context. Its antigen remains undetermined. Base quality data are lacking; no much larger clone is found one base away. There are 14 amino acids in the CDR3, from cysteine to phenylalanine inclusive. Of all the DNA, just the CDR3 is kept, 42 bases in frame from base 1. The junction shows trimming of 0 bases on V and 9 bases on J, plus 12 bases between the germline ends. For CDR1 and CDR2, the germline V gene lists MNHEY and SVGEGT. The data stem from a study of Ad26.COV2.S vaccination and SARS-CoV-2 variants (TCRdb year 2021). For the study in its entirety: Vaccine-arm donors were drawn from COV1001, a multicentre, randomized, double-blind, placebo-controlled phase I-IIa trial of Ad26.COV2.S in healthy adults. A total of approximately 32 samples were included in the TCR-sequenced set, comprising 19 Ad26.COV2.S vaccine recipients, 5 placebo recipients and 8 SARS-CoV-2 convalescent individuals. Ad26.COV2.S was administered intramuscularly at 5 x 10^10 or 1 x 10^11 viral particles, either as a single shot or as two shots given 56 days apart. TCRbeta repertoire sequencing was used to assess the specificity and breadth of SARS-CoV-2-reactive T cell receptors after Ad26.COV2.S vaccination. Blinding of investigators to trial group allocation was maintained during experiments and outcome assessment. Trial participants were randomized into five groups of five: low-dose or high-dose Ad26.COV2.S given once or twice, or placebo on both occasions.

This specimen's treatment or condition label, per the study, means: 15 to 20 received Ad26.COV2.S at low or high dose, single or two shots; 5 received placebo; per-sample allocation not given. For vaccine and placebo recipients, the sequenced repertoires came from samples collected on day 63 after the first injection. Between 29 July and 7 August 2020, Cohort 1b enrolled 25 adults aged 18-55 years at one site in Boston, USA. As a vaccine, Ad26.COV2.S was a replication-incompetent adenovirus type 26 vector that expressed a prefusion-stabilized SARS-CoV-2 spike protein derived from the original Wuhan strain. The immunoSEQ Assay was used to sequence TCRbeta CDR3 regions. After extraction, genomic DNA underwent amplification by bias-controlled multiplex PCR, followed by high-throughput sequencing. Turning to the authors' computational methods: To quantify the absolute abundance of every unique TCRbeta CDR3 region, sequences were collapsed and filtered. T cell fraction was estimated by normalizing TCRbeta template counts to usable DNA, with usable DNA measured through amplification of reference genes found in all nucleated cells. Repertoire TCRs were annotated as SARS-CoV-2-specific when V gene, CDR3 amino acid sequence and J gene were exactly matched to a known reactive TCR set. The reference SARS-CoV-2 TCR set was derived from MIRA and filtered for enrichment in COVID-19-positive ImmuneCODE repertoires, a step that removed public or cross-reactive TCRs. Using the MIRA antigens, annotated TCRs were further analysed by specific ORF or by position within an ORF. Depth was the summed frequency of annotated unique rearrangements, while breadth was defined as annotated unique rearrangements over total unique productive rearrangements. TCR breadth was compared between groups using two-sided Wilcoxon rank-sum tests. The immuneACCESS repertoire file appears here via TCRdb, limited to in-frame rearrangements. These files lack a portion of the clones; in checked studies, under half of the deficit traces to unresolved V genes, and the cause of the others is not known. The V and J calls and the clone size are those of that table, but D and trimming were determined from the DNA. This sample has around 420,000 clones in its table, and approximately 87% of those were observed once. The ten largest clones take up 3.6% of the sample.

General conclusions and limits of the study: Spike-specific TCR breadth was higher in Ad26.COV2.S recipients than in placebo recipients (P = 0.0014). It was noted by the authors that total T cell responses may have been underestimated by the TCR breadth and depth analyses. After vaccination, spike-specific CD8+ and CD4+ T cell responses were reported to show substantial breadth. Vaccine and placebo recipients had comparable non-spike TCR breadth, which fits with the vaccine containing only spike. The study lacked the statistical power to compare responses across vaccine doses or regimens.

This chain is built from TRBV6-2 or TRBV6-3 and TRBJ2-4, with the identity of the D gene unclear. The sequence was collected from a person between 18 and 60 years old who received the Ad26.COV2.S COVID-19 vaccine or a placebo. This material consisted of peripheral blood, taken in a trial of Ad26.COV2.S vaccine versus placebo. The DNA is TGTGCCAGCAGTTACTCGATTCGCAGAACCATTCAGTACTTC. It is translated as CASSYSIRRTIQYF.